This T cell receptor beta chain was observed in a study of blood T cell repertoires in COVID-19. Study-level background: Sites in the United States, Italy and Spain provided acute and convalescent COVID-19 samples.

Under the authors' procedure: Estimates of nucleated cell counts were drawn from the amplification of reference gene primers. Generated by immunoSEQ multiplex PCR, the TCRdb table keeps only in-frame clones and is missing some. The V and J calls and clone size were taken over from that table, and D and trimming were inferred from the DNA. The sample yields around 95,000 clones, roughly 85% seen once. This clone was found once. This clonotype originated in an older man with active or convalescent COVID-19. Sequencing was done on a sample of peripheral blood.

The CDR3 sequence is CASSLSGQVYGYTF. The CDR3 bases are TGTGCCAGCAGTTTATCAGGACAGGTCTATGGCTACACCTTC. The J gene is TRBJ1-2, the V gene TRBV27; 7 nucleotides line up with TRBD1. The CDR3 covers 14 residues. Trimming cost V 0 bases and J 4 bases; bases outside gene matches: 2. Germline V gene lookup returns CDR1 MNHEY and CDR2 SMNVEV (reference sequence).